The next 24 T cell receptor beta chains were all read from a single sample in a study of blood T cell repertoires in COVID-19. Using immunoSEQ multiplex PCR, the repertoire was profiled, and TCRdb retains in-frame clones only, with some absent. This repertoire shows 210,000 or so clones, 82% found once; its top ten account for 10% to 15%. Sequencing used peripheral blood. The source is a woman aged 40 to 50 with acute or convalescent COVID-19.

The V gene is TRBV7-6, the J gene TRBJ2-1; 8 bases align to TRBD1. Germline-derived CDR1 and CDR2 are SGHVS and FNYEAQ. The CDR3 length is 16 residues. V lost 4 bases, J lost 0 bases, and 5 bases stayed unmatched. The CDR3 sequence is CASSSTTGGSYNEQFF. CDR3 nucleotides: TGTGCCAGCAGCTCAACCACAGGGGGCTCCTACAATGAGCAGTTCTTC.

The V gene is TRBV10-1, the J gene TRBJ2-7, with 8 bases aligning to TRBD2. The CDR3 totals 14 residues. Looked up from germline, CDR1 is WNHNN and CDR2 is SYGVQD (reference sequence). V gave up 9 bases and J gave up 3 bases; unmatched junction bases: 10. For the CDR3, the DNA is TGCGCCAGACCCCCTAGCGGGTCCAACTACGAGCAGTACTTC. Amino acids: CARPPSGSNYEQYF.

This sequence joins TRBV27 and TRBJ2-2; D ambiguous. The germline CDR1 and CDR2 sequences are MNHEY and SMNVEV (reference sequence). The CDR3 runs 15 residues. V gave up 10 bases and J gave up 6 bases, with 21 bases separating them. CDR3 sequence reads: CATSVASIGSGELFF. In DNA form, the CDR3 reads TGTGCCACCTCGGTAGCCTCTATCGGGTCCGGGGAGCTGTTTTTT.

V usage is TRBV27 and J usage is TRBJ2-7; the D is unclear. Looked up from germline, CDR1 is MNHEY and CDR2 is SMNVEV (reference sequence). Trimming pared 5 bases from V and 2 bases from J, leaving 10 bases between. The CDR3 loop spans 13 amino acids. CDR3 sequence (DNA): TGTGCCAGCAGTAAGACAAGGACCTACGAGCAGTACTTC. As protein: CASSKTRTYEQYF.

The chain joins TRBV7-2 to TRBJ2-7, with TRBD1 matching 9 bases. CDR3 length: 16 amino acids. Germline V gene lookup returns CDR1 SGHTA and CDR2 FQGNSA. V lost 3 bases, J lost 3 bases, and 9 bases stayed unmatched. This chain's CDR3 is CASSFLPGTGFYEQYF. CDR3 nucleotide sequence: TGTGCCAGCAGCTTCCTCCCCGGGACAGGGTTCTACGAGCAGTACTTC.

This chain joins TRBV18 and TRBJ2-6, with 9 bases aligning to TRBD1. From germline, CDR1 is KGHSH and CDR2 LQKENI. The V and J ends lost 6 bases and 11 bases, in that order; junction bases with no gene match: 11. This CDR3 region has 15 residues. The CDR3 here is CASSPAGTGTHVLTF. The CDR3 coding sequence is TGTGCCAGCTCGCCCGCCGGGACAGGGACCCACGTCCTGACTTTC.

The V gene is TRBV13, the J gene TRBJ1-1; D is ambiguous. CDR1 is PRHDT, CDR2 FYEKMQ, per germline (reference sequence). The CDR3 is made up of 13 amino acids. Trimming shortened V by 1 base and J by 1 base, and 4 bases separated the two germline ends. Here the CDR3 reads CASSLEQNTEAFF. The CDR3 DNA is TGTGCCAGCAGCTTAGAACAGAACACTGAAGCTTTCTTT.

The chain joins TRBV2 to TRBJ1-3; 7 nucleotides agree with TRBD1. Germline-derived CDR1 and CDR2 are SNHLY and FYNNEI. V was pared by 4 bases and J by 5 bases, with 20 bases of the junction left unmatched. The CDR3 runs to 19 residues. CDR3 nucleotides: TGTGCCAGCAGTGGGCGGACGGAACGATCAGGGGGGTTTAGAAACACCATATATTTT. This sequence encodes CASSGRTERSGGFRNTIYF.

The J gene is TRBJ1-2, the V gene TRBV18; no reliable D call. This CDR3 is built from 15 residues. CDR1 KGHSH and CDR2 LQKENI come from the germline V gene. Trimming took 3 bases from V and 4 from J, leaving 15 bases between them. The CDR3 reads CASSPEVEGSYGYTF. The CDR3 DNA reads as TGTGCCAGCTCACCCGAAGTCGAGGGATCCTATGGCTACACCTTC.

V is TRBV18 and J is TRBJ2-7, with D perhaps matching TRBD2 (5 bases). This CDR3 region has 16 residues. V lost 3 bases to trimming and J lost 0 bases, with 15 bases between them. The germline gives CDR1 KGHSH, CDR2 LQKENI. CDR3 residues: CASSPRVATTSYEQYF. In DNA, the CDR3 is TGTGCCAGCTCACCCCGAGTGGCGACTACCTCCTACGAGCAGTACTTC.

The table lists this clone with a count of one. V gene TRBV24-1 combines with J gene TRBJ2-5; tentative D call: TRBD1 (5 bases). V lost 4 bases, J lost 5 bases, and 13 bases lay in between. Looked up from germline, CDR1 is KGHDR and CDR2 is SFDVKD. The CDR3 is 14 amino acids. The CDR3 loop reads CATSDPTEGETQYF. Here the CDR3 DNA reads TGTGCCACCAGTGACCCGACAGAAGGGGAGACCCAGTACTTC.

The chain links TRBV29-1 to TRBJ1-2; TRBD1 might be the D (6 bases). Germline V lookup: CDR1 SQVTM, CDR2 ANQGSEA. This CDR3 comprises 13 residues. Trimming removed 3 bases from V and 0 bases from J, with 8 bases in between. The CDR3 DNA follows: TGCAGCGTTGATAGGGGGACTAACTATGGCTACACCTTC. It yields the protein CSVDRGTNYGYTF.

This chain joins TRBV15 and TRBJ1-6; 8 nucleotides agree with TRBD1. Germline V CDR1 and CDR2: LNHNV, YYDKDF (reference sequence). The CDR3 runs 17 residues. J gave up 7 bases and V 1 base, and 9 bases lay outside the gene matches. DNA of the CDR3: TGTGCCACCAGCAGAGCCCGACGGACAGGGTTAAATTCACCCCTCCACTTT. The encoded protein is CATSRARRTGLNSPLHF.

This clone has only a few counts. The chain combines TRBV7-6 with TRBJ1-3; the match to TRBD1 covers 8 bases. This CDR3 spans 16 amino acids. With 2 bases clipped from V and 8 bases from J, the junction kept 11 bases outside the gene matches. The germline V gene encodes CDR1 SGHVS and CDR2 FNYEAQ. The CDR3 is CASSLQTGAGGDTIYF. Written as DNA, the CDR3 is TGTGCCAGCAGCTTACAGACAGGGGCCGGAGGGGACACCATATATTTT.

The gene calls are TRBV12-3 or TRBV12-4 and TRBJ2-1; D possibly corresponds to TRBD1 (5 bases). The CDR3 is 13 residues long. Trimming stripped 3 bases from V and 4 bases from J, with 7 bases between. CDR3 sequence (DNA): TGTGCCAGCAGTTTGACAGATTACAATGAGCAGTTCTTC. Translating it yields CASSLTDYNEQFF.

The CDR3 DNA reads as TGTGCCAGCAGCGTAGGGTTGGAGGGGAGCTCCTACAATGAGCAGTTCTTC. It is translated as CASSVGLEGSSYNEQFF. This chain uses TRBV9 with TRBJ2-1; tentatively, D is TRBD2 (6 bases). Germline V gives CDR1 SGDLS, CDR2 YYNGEE. This CDR3 spans 17 amino acids. Trimming cost V 0 bases and J 0 bases, with 13 bases left between them.

The chain employs TRBV7-9 and TRBJ2-1; a weak D match, TRBD2 (6 bases). The germline V gene has CDR1 SEHNR and CDR2 FQNEAQ (reference sequence). This CDR3 has 15 amino acids. V gave up 2 bases and J gave up 6 bases, with 14 bases separating them. The CDR3 spells CASSLTPLGGNEQFF. The CDR3 DNA reads as TGTGCCAGCAGCTTAACTCCACTGGGGGGCAATGAGCAGTTCTTC.

This chain connects TRBV6-2 or TRBV6-3 to TRBJ2-3; 9 bases fit TRBD2. V lost 2 bases and J lost 3; bases outside the gene matches: 9. Germline values: CDR1 MNHEY, CDR2 SVGEGT. The CDR3 is 17 residues long. The CDR3: CASSYPGSGGRTDTQYF. The CDR3 coding sequence is TGTGCCAGCAGTTACCCGGGGAGCGGGGGGCGAACAGATACGCAGTATTTT.

V usage is TRBV5-1 and J usage is TRBJ2-1; D is perhaps TRBD1 (5 bases). Per germline, CDR1 SGHRS and CDR2 YFSETQ. V was shortened by 5 bases and J by 7 bases, with 16 bases between the two germline ends. The CDR3 is 14 residues long. In DNA, the CDR3 is TGCGCCAGCAGTCCTAGTGGGGCTCAAAATGAGCAGTTCTTC. It is translated as CASSPSGAQNEQFF. The variable domain in full, with the rest retrieved from reference TRBV5-1 and TRBJ2-1, is KAGVTQTPRYLIKTRGQQVTLSCSPISGHRSVSWYQQTPGQGLQFLFEYFSETQRNKGNFPGRFSGRQFSNSRSEMNVSTLELGDSALYLCASSPSGAQNEQFFGPGTRLTVL.

The chain recombines TRBV25-1 with TRBJ2-7; possible D gene TRBD1, 6 bases. This CDR3 region has 16 residues. Germline CDR1 reads MGHDK; CDR2 reads SYGVNS. V dropped 1 base and J dropped 0 bases, with 13 bases sitting between them. The CDR3 loop reads CASSEWETGSSYEQYF. DNA for the CDR3: TGTGCCAGCAGTGAATGGGAAACAGGGAGCTCCTACGAGCAGTACTTC.

The V call is TRBV6-5, the J call TRBJ2-2; D possibly corresponds to TRBD2 (6 bases). Germline V CDR1 and CDR2: MNHEY, SVGAGI. V lost 7 bases and J lost 4, with 10 bases in between. The CDR3 totals 13 residues. The CDR3 protein is CASTGGSTGELFF. CDR3 nucleotide sequence: TGTGCCAGCACCGGGGGTAGCACCGGGGAGCTGTTTTTT.

Many counts were recorded for this clone. As DNA, the CDR3 is TGTGCCAGCAGCTCGCAAGGACAGGGTAGGGCCACTGAAGCTTTCTTT. Its translation: CASSSQGQGRATEAFF. The V and J genes are TRBV7-3 and TRBJ1-1; the match to TRBD1 covers 8 bases. CDR3 size: 16 residues. Looked up from germline, CDR1 is SGHTA and CDR2 is FQGTGA. With V trimmed by 4 bases and J by 4 bases, 11 bases remained unmatched.

The DNA for the CDR3 is TGTGCCAGCAGCGTAGCGCTTAGCGGAAGCTCCTACAATGAGCAGTTCTTC. It encodes CASSVALSGSSYNEQFF. The J gene is TRBJ2-1, the V gene TRBV9; D perhaps matches TRBD2 (6 bases). The germline V gene has CDR1 SGDLS and CDR2 YYNGEE. The V end lost 0 bases, the J end lost 0 bases, and 13 bases lay between the germline ends. This CDR3 is built from 17 residues.

This chain links TRBV7-6 with TRBJ2-7; D call uncertain. Looked up from germline, CDR1 is SGHVS and CDR2 is FNYEAQ. The V gene lost 4 bases and the J gene lost 5 bases, with 18 bases spanning the gap. The CDR3 contains 15 residues. Written as DNA, the CDR3 is TGTGCCAGCAGCTCCCTCTTCGGCCAGCAGGACGAGCAGTACTTC. This sequence encodes CASSSLFGQQDEQYF.